Each of the 3 T cell receptor beta chains below was sequenced from the same sample in a study of blood T cell repertoires in COVID-19. Repertoires were generated with immunoSEQ multiplex PCR, while TCRdb's copy carries only in-frame clones and drops some. The table records approximately 200,000 clones, 90% of them present only once. Source material: PBMCs or T cells enriched from blood (not recorded which). Receptors originate from a young man who had recovered from COVID-19.

This sequence joins TRBV13 and TRBJ2-1, with 7 bases identical to TRBD2. The CDR3 extends over 16 amino acids. CDR1 and CDR2 from the germline V gene are PRHDT and FYEKMQ (reference sequence). After removal of 4 bases from V and 0 bases from J, the junction contained 6 bases not matched to a gene. The CDR3 protein is CASSYTGGSSYNEQFF. The CDR3 DNA follows: TGTGCCAGCAGCTACACCGGGGGGAGCTCCTACAATGAGCAGTTCTTC.

The genes are TRBV20-1 and TRBJ1-1; 9 nucleotides line up with TRBD1. J lost 6 bases, V lost 3 bases, and 5 bases had no gene match. Germline V lookup: CDR1 DFQATT, CDR2 SNEGSKA (reference sequence). The CDR3 sequence is 13 residues long. CDR3 sequence reads: CSASRQGVSEAFF. The DNA of the CDR3 is TGCAGTGCTAGTCGACAGGGGGTCTCTGAAGCTTTCTTT.

The chain joins TRBV5-1 to TRBJ2-7; 9 bases map to TRBD2. This CDR3 has 15 amino acids. Trimming at V came to 1 base and at J to 6 bases, leaving 8 bases not matched to a gene. Germline CDR1 and CDR2: SGHRS and YFSETQ. CDR3 bases: TGCGCCAGCAGCTTGAACCCTAGCGGGATAGGCGAGCAGTACTTC. It yields the protein CASSLNPSGIGEQYF.